Listed below are T cell receptor beta chains from one sample, sequenced in a study of T cells in Graves' hyperthyroidism and ophthalmopathy. TCRdb redid the calling of the multiplex PCR reads with MiXCR, one entry per CDR3 protein. The table shows about 250,000 distinct CDR3 sequences, with almost 25% occurring only once. Sequencing input: blood. These TCRs come from a woman aged 40-49 years with Graves' ophthalmopathy. CDR3s include the opening cysteine and the closing phenylalanine or tryptophan. Each record gives: J gene, D gene, V gene, clone size, CDR3 protein, CDR3 DNA. D genes are given only for firm matches. Clone sizes are shown as once, few, many or a size class.

>TRBJ2-7|TRBD1|TRBV9|many
CASSPSPGGQGEQYF
TGTGCCAGCAGCCCGAGCCCAGGGGGCCAAGGGGAGCAGTACTTC
>TRBJ2-1|TRBD2|TRBV2|few
CASSAIVGGTYEQFF
TGTGCCAGCAGCGCAATAGTGGGAGGGACCTACGAGCAGTTCTTC
>TRBJ1-3|TRBD1|TRBV10-3|many
CAIRRKGTGGNTIYF
TGTGCCATCCGTCGAAAGGGGACAGGTGGAAACACCATATATTTT
>TRBJ2-7|-|TRBV2|many
CASTTKRQALYEQYF
TGTGCCAGCACTACTAAAAGACAGGCCCTCTACGAGCAGTACTTC
>TRBJ2-7|TRBD2|TRBV19|many
CASSMGPPGLAGGEQYF
TGTGCCAGTAGTATGGGCCCCCCGGGACTAGCAGGCGGCGAGCAGTACTTC
>TRBJ1-1|-|TRBV12-3/TRBV12-4|few
CASSLSWTEAFF
TGTGCCAGCAGTTTGAGTTGGACTGAAGCTTTCTTT
>TRBJ2-7|-|TRBV25-1|many
CASSESWAGSSYEQYF
TGTGCCAGCAGTGAATCGTGGGCAGGCTCCTCCTACGAGCAGTACTTC
>TRBJ2-5|TRBD1|TRBV27|few
CASSFSTGGEETQYF
TGTGCCAGCAGTTTCTCGACAGGGGGAGAAGAGACCCAGTACTTC
>TRBJ2-2|TRBD1|TRBV12-3/TRBV12-4|many
CASSFYWTGNTGELFF
TGTGCCAGCAGTTTTTATTGGACAGGGAATACCGGGGAGCTGTTTTTT
>TRBJ2-7|-|TRBV28|many
CASSFEDRSYEQYF
TGTGCCAGCAGTTTTGAGGACCGTTCCTACGAGCAGTACTTC